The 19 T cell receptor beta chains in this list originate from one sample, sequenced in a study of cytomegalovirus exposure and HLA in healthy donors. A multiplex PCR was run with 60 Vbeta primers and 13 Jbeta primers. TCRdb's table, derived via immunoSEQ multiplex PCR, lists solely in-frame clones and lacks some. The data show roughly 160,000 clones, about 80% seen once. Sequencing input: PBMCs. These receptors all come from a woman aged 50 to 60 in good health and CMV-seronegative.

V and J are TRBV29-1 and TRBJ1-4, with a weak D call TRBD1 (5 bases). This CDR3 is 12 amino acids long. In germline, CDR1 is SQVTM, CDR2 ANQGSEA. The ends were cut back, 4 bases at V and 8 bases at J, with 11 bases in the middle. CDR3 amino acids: CSVVQGGEKLFF. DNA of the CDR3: TGCAGCGTTGTGCAGGGAGGAGAAAAACTGTTTTTT. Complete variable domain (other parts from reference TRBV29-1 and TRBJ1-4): SAVISQKPSRDICQRGTSLTIQCQVDSQVTMMFWYRQQPGQSLTLIATANQGSEATYESGFVIDKFPISRPNLTFSTLTVSNMSPEDSSIYLCSVVQGGEKLFFGSGTQLSVL.

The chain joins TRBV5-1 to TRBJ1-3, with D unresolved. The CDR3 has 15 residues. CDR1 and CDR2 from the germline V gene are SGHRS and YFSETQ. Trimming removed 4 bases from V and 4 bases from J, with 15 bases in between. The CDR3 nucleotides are TGCGCCAGCAGCCCGGCCGGGGAATTGGGAAACACCATATATTTT. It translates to CASSPAGELGNTIYF.

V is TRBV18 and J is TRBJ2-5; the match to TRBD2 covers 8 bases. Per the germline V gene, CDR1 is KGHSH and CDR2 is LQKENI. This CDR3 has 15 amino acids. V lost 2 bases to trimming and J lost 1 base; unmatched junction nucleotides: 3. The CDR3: CASSPWGLVQETQYF. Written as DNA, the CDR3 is TGTGCCAGCTCACCATGGGGACTAGTCCAAGAGACCCAGTACTTC.

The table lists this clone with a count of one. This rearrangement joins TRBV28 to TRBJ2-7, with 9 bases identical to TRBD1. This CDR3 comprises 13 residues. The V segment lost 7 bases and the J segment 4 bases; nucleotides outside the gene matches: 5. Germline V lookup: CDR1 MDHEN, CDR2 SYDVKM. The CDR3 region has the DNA TGTGCCAGCAAAACAGGGGGCGTATACGAGCAGTACTTC. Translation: CASKTGGVYEQYF.

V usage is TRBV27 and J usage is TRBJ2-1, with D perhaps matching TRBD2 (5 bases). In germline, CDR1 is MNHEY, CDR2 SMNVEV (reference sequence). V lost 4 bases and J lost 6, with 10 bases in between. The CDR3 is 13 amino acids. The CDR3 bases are TGTGCCAGCAGTTGGAGGACTCCCAATGAGCAGTTCTTC. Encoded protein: CASSWRTPNEQFF.

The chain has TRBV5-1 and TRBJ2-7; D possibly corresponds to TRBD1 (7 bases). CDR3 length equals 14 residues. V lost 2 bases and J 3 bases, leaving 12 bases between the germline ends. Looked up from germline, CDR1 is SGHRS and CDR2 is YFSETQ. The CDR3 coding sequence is TGCGCCAGCAGCTTAAGACAGGGACTCTACGAGCAGTACTTC. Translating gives CASSLRQGLYEQYF.

In DNA, the CDR3 is TGTGCCAGCTCACCGGGACTAGCGGACGGAGGGCAGTTCTTC. Its protein is CASSPGLADGGQFF. The V call is TRBV18, the J call TRBJ2-1; 11 nucleotides align to TRBD2. Germline values: CDR1 KGHSH, CDR2 LQKENI. V lost 3 bases to trimming and J lost 12 bases; unmatched junction nucleotides: 7. The CDR3 length is 14 residues.

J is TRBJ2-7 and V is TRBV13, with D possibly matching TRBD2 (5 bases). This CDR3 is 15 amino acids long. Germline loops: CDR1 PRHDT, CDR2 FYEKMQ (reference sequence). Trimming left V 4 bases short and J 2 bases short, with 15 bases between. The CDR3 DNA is TGTGCCAGCAGCTCCGGACTCGGAACCCCCTACGAGCAGTACTTC. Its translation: CASSSGLGTPYEQYF. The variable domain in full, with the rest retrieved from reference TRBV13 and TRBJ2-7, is AAGVIQSPRHLIKEKRETATLKCYPIPRHDTVYWYQQGPGQDPQFLISFYEKMQSDKGSIPDRFSAQQFSDYHSELNMSSLELGDSALYFCASSSGLGTPYEQYFGPGTRLTVT.

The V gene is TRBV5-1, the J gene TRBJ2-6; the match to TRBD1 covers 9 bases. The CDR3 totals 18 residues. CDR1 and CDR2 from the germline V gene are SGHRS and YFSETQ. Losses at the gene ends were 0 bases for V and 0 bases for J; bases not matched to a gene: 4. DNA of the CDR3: TGCGCCAGCAGCTTGGGGGACAGGGTTCACTCTGGGGCCAACGTCCTGACTTTC. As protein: CASSLGDRVHSGANVLTF. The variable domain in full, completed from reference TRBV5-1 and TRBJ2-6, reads KAGVTQTPRYLIKTRGQQVTLSCSPISGHRSVSWYQQTPGQGLQFLFEYFSETQRNKGNFPGRFSGRQFSNSRSEMNVSTLELGDSALYLCASSLGDRVHSGANVLTFGAGSRLTVL.

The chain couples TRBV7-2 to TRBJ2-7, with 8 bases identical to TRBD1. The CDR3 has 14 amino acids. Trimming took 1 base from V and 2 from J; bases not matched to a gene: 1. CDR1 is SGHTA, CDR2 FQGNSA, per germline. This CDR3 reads CASSLGTGTYEQYF. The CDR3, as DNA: TGTGCCAGCAGCTTAGGGACAGGGACCTACGAGCAGTACTTC. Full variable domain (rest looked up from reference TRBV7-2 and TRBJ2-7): GAGVSQSPSNKVTEKGKDVELRCDPISGHTALYWYRQSLGQGLEFLIYFQGNSAPDKSGLPSDRFSAERTGGSVSTLTIQRTQQEDSAVYLCASSLGTGTYEQYFGPGTRLTVT.

DNA of the CDR3: TGCGCCAGCAGCTTGGGGTCTAACTTTGAAAAACTGTTTTTT. Encoded protein: CASSLGSNFEKLFF. The gene calls are TRBV5-1 and TRBJ1-4; D remains unclear. The CDR3 totals 14 residues. V lost 0 bases to trimming and J lost 7 bases, with 10 bases between them. Germline V lookup: CDR1 SGHRS, CDR2 YFSETQ.

DNA for the CDR3: TGTGCCAGCAGCTCTTCGACAGCCAAAGAGACCCAGTACTTC. Protein sequence: CASSSSTAKETQYF. V usage is TRBV11-3 and J usage is TRBJ2-5, with D possibly matching TRBD1 (5 bases). Between the trimmed V and J ends, which lost 4 bases and 3 bases, there was a span of 12 bases. Germline CDR1 and CDR2: SGHNT and YENEEA. There are 14 residues in the CDR3.

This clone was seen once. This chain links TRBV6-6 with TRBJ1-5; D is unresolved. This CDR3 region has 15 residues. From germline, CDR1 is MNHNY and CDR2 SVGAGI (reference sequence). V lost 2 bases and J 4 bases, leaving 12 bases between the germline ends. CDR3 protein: CASSYRGQLNQPQHF. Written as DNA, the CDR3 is TGTGCCAGCAGTTACCGGGGTCAGTTAAATCAGCCCCAGCATTTT.

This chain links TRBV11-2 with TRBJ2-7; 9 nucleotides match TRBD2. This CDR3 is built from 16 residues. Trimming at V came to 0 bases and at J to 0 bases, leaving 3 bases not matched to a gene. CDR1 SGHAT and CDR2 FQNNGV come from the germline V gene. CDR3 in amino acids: CASSLDSGSHSYEQYF. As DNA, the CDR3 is TGTGCCAGCAGCTTAGATAGCGGGAGTCACTCCTACGAGCAGTACTTC.

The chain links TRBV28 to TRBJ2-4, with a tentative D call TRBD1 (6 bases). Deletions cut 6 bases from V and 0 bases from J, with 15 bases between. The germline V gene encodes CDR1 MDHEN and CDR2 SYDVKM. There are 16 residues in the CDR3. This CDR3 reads CASSLGQKIAKNIQYF. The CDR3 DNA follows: TGTGCCAGCAGCCTCGGACAGAAAATAGCCAAAAACATTCAGTACTTC.

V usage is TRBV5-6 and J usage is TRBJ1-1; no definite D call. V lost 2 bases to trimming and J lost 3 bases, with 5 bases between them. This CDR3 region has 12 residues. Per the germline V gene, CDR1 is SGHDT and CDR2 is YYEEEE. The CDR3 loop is CASSFMYTEAFF. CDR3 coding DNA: TGTGCCAGCAGCTTTATGTACACTGAAGCTTTCTTT. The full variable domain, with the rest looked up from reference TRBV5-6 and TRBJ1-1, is DAGVTQSPTHLIKTRGQQVTLRCSPKSGHDTVSWYQQALGQGPQFIFQYYEEEERQRGNFPDRFSGHQFPNYSSELNVNALLLGDSALYLCASSFMYTEAFFGQGTRLTVV.

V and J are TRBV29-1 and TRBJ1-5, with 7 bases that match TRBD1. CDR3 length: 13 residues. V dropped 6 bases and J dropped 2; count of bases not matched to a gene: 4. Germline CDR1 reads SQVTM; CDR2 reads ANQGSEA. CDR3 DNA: TGCAGCGTCGGACAGGAGGGCAATCAGCCCCAGCATTTT. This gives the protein CSVGQEGNQPQHF.

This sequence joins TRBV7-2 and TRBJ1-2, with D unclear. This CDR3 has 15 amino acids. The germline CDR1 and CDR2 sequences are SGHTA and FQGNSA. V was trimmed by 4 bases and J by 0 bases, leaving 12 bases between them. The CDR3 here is CASSYVQRANYGYTF. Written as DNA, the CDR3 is TGTGCCAGCAGCTATGTGCAACGGGCTAACTATGGCTACACCTTC.

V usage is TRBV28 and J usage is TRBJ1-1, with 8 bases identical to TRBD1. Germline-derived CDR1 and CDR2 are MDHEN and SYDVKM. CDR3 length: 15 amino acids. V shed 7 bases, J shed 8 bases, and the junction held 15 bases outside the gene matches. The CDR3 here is CASTQTTGVGREAFF. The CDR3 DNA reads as TGTGCCAGCACCCAGACGACAGGGGTAGGCAGGGAAGCTTTCTTT. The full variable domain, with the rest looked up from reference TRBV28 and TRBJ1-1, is DVKVTQSSRYLVKRTGEKVFLECVQDMDHENMFWYRQDPGLGLRLIYFSYDVKMKEKGDIPEGYSVSREKKERFSLILESASTNQTSMYLCASTQTTGVGREAFFGQGTRLTVV.